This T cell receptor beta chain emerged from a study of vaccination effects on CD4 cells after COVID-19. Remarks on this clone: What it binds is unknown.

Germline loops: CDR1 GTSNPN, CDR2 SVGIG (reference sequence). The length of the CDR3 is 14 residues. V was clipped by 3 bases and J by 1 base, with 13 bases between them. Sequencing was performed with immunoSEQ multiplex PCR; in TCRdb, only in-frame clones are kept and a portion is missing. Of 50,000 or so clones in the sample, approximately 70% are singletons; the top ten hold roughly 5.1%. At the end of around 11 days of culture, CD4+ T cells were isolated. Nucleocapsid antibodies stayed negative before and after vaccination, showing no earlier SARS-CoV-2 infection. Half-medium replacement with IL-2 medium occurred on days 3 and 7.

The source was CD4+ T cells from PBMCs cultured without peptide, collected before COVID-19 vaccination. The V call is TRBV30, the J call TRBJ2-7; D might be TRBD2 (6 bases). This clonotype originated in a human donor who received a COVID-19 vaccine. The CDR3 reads CAWRGSGGSYEQYF. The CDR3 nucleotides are TGTGCCTGGAGGGGGAGTGGGGGGTCCTACGAGCAGTACTTC.